This TCR beta chain was retrieved from a study of cytomegalovirus exposure and HLA in healthy donors. Study results and limitations: The study flagged around 160 TCR beta chains as cytomegalovirus-associated.

13 Jbeta primers and 60 Vbeta primers were used for the PCR. Assay: immunoSEQ multiplex PCR; the TCRdb copy retains only in-frame clones and omits some. This sample carries more than 200,000 clones, more than 75% of them seen once, and the ten largest clones take roughly 6%. About this clone: Antigen specificity is unknown.

The CDR3 runs to 14 residues. Germline CDR1 SQVTM, CDR2 ANQGSEA. J gave up 1 base and V 5 bases, and 3 bases lay outside the gene matches. The TCR was taken from a man aged 40-49 years in good health and CMV-seropositive. V usage is TRBV29-1 and J usage is TRBJ2-5; 11 nucleotides align to TRBD1. The sample consisted of PBMCs. The CDR3, as DNA: TGCAGCGTTAGGGACAGGGGGTCCCAAGAGACCCAGTACTTC. Its protein is CSVRDRGSQETQYF. Full variable domain (missing parts from reference TRBV29-1 and TRBJ2-5): SAVISQKPSRDICQRGTSLTIQCQVDSQVTMMFWYRQQPGQSLTLIATANQGSEATYESGFVIDKFPISRPNLTFSTLTVSNMSPEDSSIYLCSVRDRGSQETQYFGPGTRLLVL.